The 24 T cell receptor beta chains below were found in one sample sequenced in a study of cytomegalovirus exposure and HLA in healthy donors (dated by TCRdb to 2017 to 2019). Libraries were constructed by the immunoSEQ multiplex PCR assay. For the multiplex PCR, a mixture combining 60 forward primers for TCR Vbeta segments and 13 reverse primers for TCR Jbeta segments was used. The source is immuneACCESS, and TCRdb retained only in-frame sequences with V and J called. Part of the clones is not carried over; for the studies checked, unresolved V genes explain less than half of this, and the remainder is unexplained. This sample gives around 140,000 clones in total; 60% to 80% of them show up just once. Over 0.8% of the sample comes from the top ten. Sequencing input: PBMCs. Receptors were obtained from a woman in her fifties or sixties in good health and CMV-seronegative.

The chain joins TRBV28 to TRBJ2-7; tentative D call: TRBD1 (6 bases). Germline V gene lookup returns CDR1 MDHEN and CDR2 SYDVKM. Trimming left V 6 bases short and J 2 bases short, with 20 bases between. CDR3 length: 16 amino acids. Written as DNA, the CDR3 is TGTGCCAGCAGCCGACGGACAGATTTTTTTGCCTACGAGCAGTACTTC. Translated: CASSRRTDFFAYEQYF.

This clone was detected only a few times. V and J are TRBV28 and TRBJ1-5; maybe TRBD1 (6 bases). Trimming took off 2 bases at V and 6 bases at J, with 17 bases between the two ends. The CDR3 runs 16 residues. Germline CDR1 reads MDHEN; CDR2 reads SYDVKM. CDR3 loop: CASSLAGRGLVQPQHF. In DNA form, the CDR3 reads TGTGCCAGCAGTTTAGCGGGCAGGGGTCTAGTTCAGCCCCAGCATTTT.

This clone was counted between two and nine times. The V and J genes are TRBV28 and TRBJ2-5; TRBD2 aligns across 8 bases. The end of the DNA is better explained by TRBJ2-7, so the J call may be wrong. This CDR3 is built from 15 residues. CDR1 MDHEN and CDR2 SYDVKM come from the germline V gene. CDR3 in amino acids: CASSPSGTSSYEQYF. CDR3 bases: TGTGCCAGCAGTCCAAGCGGGACTAGCTCCTACGAGCAGTACTTC.

The CDR3: CASSLSAAKNQPQHF. As DNA, the CDR3 is TGTGCCAGCAGTTTATCTGCGGCAAAAAATCAGCCCCAGCATTTT. The V call is TRBV27, the J call TRBJ1-5, with unresolved D. The CDR3 sequence is 15 residues long. V gave up 0 bases and J gave up 4 bases, with 10 bases separating them. Germline V gene lookup returns CDR1 MNHEY and CDR2 SMNVEV (reference sequence).

The genes are TRBV19 and TRBJ2-7; D remains unclear. The V and J ends lost 3 bases and 5 bases respectively, with 5 bases between them. The CDR3 loop spans 11 amino acids. Germline-derived CDR1 and CDR2 are LNHDA and SQIVND (reference sequence). The CDR3, as DNA: TGTGCCAGTAGTATGCGGAACGAGCAGTACTTC. This encodes CASSMRNEQYF.

The J gene is TRBJ2-7, the V gene TRBV6-1, with 7 positions matching TRBD1. This CDR3 has 15 amino acids. Germline CDR1 and CDR2: MNHNS and SASEGT. The trim removed 3 bases at V and 8 bases at J, leaving 13 bases unmatched. The CDR3 nucleotides are TGTGCCAGCAGTGATATAGGGACAGTCGCTCTACAGCAGTACTTC. This encodes CASSDIGTVALQQYF.

This chain connects TRBV5-1 to TRBJ1-4, with D uncertain. This CDR3 region has 14 residues. Germline CDR1 reads SGHRS; CDR2 reads YFSETQ. Trimming removed 0 bases from V and 8 bases from J, with 11 bases in between. The chain's CDR3 is CASSLGSDREKLFF. CDR3 sequence (DNA): TGCGCCAGCAGCTTGGGGTCCGATAGAGAAAAACTGTTTTTT. The full variable domain, rest sourced from reference TRBV5-1 and TRBJ1-4, is KAGVTQTPRYLIKTRGQQVTLSCSPISGHRSVSWYQQTPGQGLQFLFEYFSETQRNKGNFPGRFSGRQFSNSRSEMNVSTLELGDSALYLCASSLGSDREKLFFGSGTQLSVL.

V is TRBV28 and J is TRBJ1-1; 7 nucleotides match TRBD1. V trimming: 6 bases; J trimming: 4 bases; junction bases outside the gene matches: 8. This CDR3 has 14 residues. The germline V gene encodes CDR1 MDHEN and CDR2 SYDVKM. The CDR3 here is CASRLDRIVTEAFF. The CDR3 DNA follows: TGTGCCAGCAGGCTGGACAGGATTGTCACTGAAGCTTTCTTT.

The chain uses TRBV6-5 and TRBJ2-4, with D possibly TRBD2 on 5 matching bases. Trimming removed 6 bases from V and 5 bases from J, with 11 bases in between. CDR1 is MNHEY, CDR2 SVGAGI, per germline. This CDR3 comprises 13 residues. The CDR3 loop reads CASRFTGENIQYF. In DNA form, the CDR3 reads TGTGCCAGCAGGTTCACCGGGGAAAACATTCAGTACTTC.

The rearrangement links TRBV2 to TRBJ1-5; D is undetermined. Germline values: CDR1 SNHLY, CDR2 FYNNEI. The CDR3 runs 13 residues. V was clipped by 5 bases and J by 5 bases, with 10 bases between them. CDR3 nucleotide sequence: TGTGCCAGCAGTCTCGGACTGGATCAGCCCCAGCATTTT. This gives the protein CASSLGLDQPQHF. The full variable domain, rest sourced from reference TRBV2 and TRBJ1-5, is EPEVTQTPSHQVTQMGQEVILRCVPISNHLYFYWYRQILGQKVEFLVSFYNNEISEKSEIFDDQFSVERPDGSNFTLKIRSTKLEDSAMYFCASSLGLDQPQHFGDGTRLSIL.

This rearrangement joins TRBV4-2 to TRBJ2-7; 9 bases are shared with TRBD1. The CDR3 is made up of 16 amino acids. Germline V gene sequence: CDR1 LGHNA, CDR2 YNFKEQ. J was trimmed by 1 base and V by 1 base; bases with no gene match: 5. In nucleotides, the CDR3 is TGTGCCAGCAGCCAAGTAGGGACAGGGATTTCCTACGAGCAGTACTTC. This translates into CASSQVGTGISYEQYF.

J is TRBJ2-2 and V is TRBV6-4; the D gene is possibly TRBD1 (6 bases). The CDR3 is 15 amino acids. The germline V gene encodes CDR1 MRHNA and CDR2 SNTAGT. V was clipped by 8 bases and J by 1 base, with 14 bases between them. DNA of the CDR3: TGTGCCAGCCGGGACACCGACCTGAACACCGGGGAGCTGTTTTTT. It translates to CASRDTDLNTGELFF.

This clone has more than one count but fewer than ten. This CDR3 reads CASSARGYQPQHF. The CDR3 DNA reads as TGTGCCAGCAGTGCCAGGGGATATCAGCCCCAGCATTTT. The rearrangement joins TRBV6-5 to TRBJ1-5, with D perhaps matching TRBD1 (6 bases). CDR1 and CDR2 from the germline V gene are MNHEY and SVGAGI. The CDR3 extends over 13 amino acids. The V gene lost 5 bases and the J gene lost 5 bases, with 10 bases spanning the gap.

The rearrangement uses TRBV10-1 and TRBJ2-1, with D possibly TRBD2 on 6 matching bases. The CDR3 sequence is 14 residues long. Germline CDR1 WNHNN, CDR2 SYGVQD (reference sequence). V was trimmed by 4 bases and J by 5 bases, leaving 12 bases between them. As DNA, the CDR3 is TGCGCCAGCAGTGTTCGACTAGGGCACAATGAGCAGTTCTTC. It specifies CASSVRLGHNEQFF.

This chain joins TRBV27 and TRBJ1-2; 9 nucleotides match TRBD1. Trimming removed 6 bases from V and 2 bases from J; junction bases left unmatched: 7. Germline assignment: CDR1 MNHEY and CDR2 SMNVEV (reference sequence). The CDR3 has 15 residues. CDR3 sequence reads: CASSTDRGDNYGYTF. The CDR3 region has the DNA TGTGCCAGCAGCACGGACAGGGGAGACAACTATGGCTACACCTTC.

The chain has TRBV29-1 and TRBJ2-1; TRBD1 matches at 10 bases. The V and J ends lost 2 bases and 5 bases, in that order; junction bases with no gene match: 9. CDR1 and CDR2 (germline): SQVTM, ANQGSEA. This CDR3 has 16 residues. The CDR3 bases are TGCAGCGTTGAAATCCGATGGGACAGGGGAAACAATGAGCAGTTCTTC. Amino acids: CSVEIRWDRGNNEQFF.

The chain is built from TRBV4-1 and TRBJ2-7; 8 bases map to TRBD1. The CDR3 spans 20 residues. Germline V gene lookup returns CDR1 MGHRA and CDR2 YSYEKL. V lost 0 bases and J lost 1; bases outside the gene matches: 17. The CDR3, as DNA: TGCGCCAGCAGCCAAGAAATCCGGGACAGGAATAAAGAGGTTTCCTACGAGCAGTACTTC. This codes for CASSQEIRDRNKEVSYEQYF.

V gene TRBV7-9 combines with J gene TRBJ2-2, with 9 positions matching TRBD2. V lost 4 bases to trimming and J lost 0 bases; unmatched junction nucleotides: 6. CDR1 and CDR2 (germline): SEHNR, FQNEAQ (reference sequence). The CDR3 runs 17 residues. The CDR3 DNA sequence: TGTGCCAGCAGCTCCAGCGGGGGGTACGCGAACACCGGGGAGCTGTTTTTT. Protein sequence: CASSSSGGYANTGELFF.

V and J are TRBV29-1 and TRBJ2-7, with D maybe TRBD2 (6 bases). Germline V gives CDR1 SQVTM, CDR2 ANQGSEA. The V gene lost 6 bases and the J gene lost 0 bases, with 15 bases spanning the gap. CDR3 length equals 14 residues. The CDR3, as DNA: TGCAGCGTAGCAGTGGGACTTTTCTCCTACGAGCAGTACTTC. Translation gives CSVAVGLFSYEQYF.

V gene TRBV23-1 combines with J gene TRBJ2-5; D perhaps matches TRBD1 (6 bases). TRBV23-1 is filed as an ORF, its function uncertain. V lost 6 bases and J 4 bases, leaving 18 bases between the germline ends. The CDR3 runs to 15 residues. The CDR3 nucleotides are TGCGCCAGCAGGCAGGGGCGCGGCGTGGGAGAGACCCAGTACTTC. Its translation is CASRQGRGVGETQYF.

The chain uses TRBV28 and TRBJ2-3; 11 positions match TRBD1. CDR1 and CDR2 from the germline V gene are MDHEN and SYDVKM. The CDR3 is made up of 17 amino acids. After removal of 4 bases from V and 8 bases from J, the junction contained 14 bases not matched to a gene. CDR3 nucleotide sequence: TGTGCCAGCAGTTCTAGAATCCGGGACAGGGGGGTCGGTACGCAGTATTTT. This codes for CASSSRIRDRGVGTQYF.

For the CDR3, the DNA is TGTGCCAGCAGCCAAGACAGGGGCTTCACTGAAGCTTTCTTT. It encodes CASSQDRGFTEAFF. The V gene is TRBV7-2, the J gene TRBJ1-1, with TRBD1 matching over 8 bases. The CDR3 is 14 residues long. Germline CDR1 reads SGHTA; CDR2 reads FQGNSA. V lost 5 bases to trimming and J lost 4 bases; unmatched junction nucleotides: 6.

The chain employs TRBV10-3 and TRBJ2-3, with 7 bases that match TRBD2. The CDR3 has 16 residues. The germline V gene has CDR1 ENHRY and CDR2 SYGVKD. The V segment lost 2 bases and the J segment 3 bases; nucleotides outside the gene matches: 8. The CDR3 coding sequence is TGTGCCATCAGTGAGGGGACTACCGGGGTAACAGATACGCAGTATTTT. Its translation: CAISEGTTGVTDTQYF.

The CDR3, as DNA: TGTGCCAGTAGTATTCTAAGGGGAACCGGGGAGCTGTTTTTT. It encodes CASSILRGTGELFF. V usage is TRBV19 and J usage is TRBJ2-2, with D perhaps TRBD1 (5 bases). CDR3 length: 14 residues. Between the trimmed V and J ends, which lost 3 bases and 5 bases, there was a span of 10 bases. Germline assignment: CDR1 LNHDA and CDR2 SQIVND (reference sequence). Full variable domain (rest looked up from reference TRBV19 and TRBJ2-2): DGGITQSPKYLFRKEGQNVTLSCEQNLNHDAMYWYRQDPGQGLRLIYYSQIVNDFQKGDIAEGYSVSREKKESFPLTVTSAQKNPTAFYLCASSILRGTGELFFGEGSRLTVL.